The 7 T cell receptor beta chains below come from one sample, sequenced in a study of human T cells and chemical hapten exposure (dated by TCRdb to about 2021). The time point label, read with the paper, signifies: patch test 1, 2 weeks after DPC sensitization. The treatment or condition label corresponds to: therapeutic diphenylcyclopropenone sensitization with weekly scalp DPC. The library was obtained by RACE. Sequencing was carried out with a NextSeq 500. Using fastp trimming at Q25 and MiXCR clonotype assembly, TCRdb reanalyzed the public sequencing data and kept in-frame beta chains. Each entry is one CDR3 protein sequence, shown with its most common DNA and genes. Across this sample there are some 340,000 distinct CDR3 sequences, with roughly 6.9% seen only once. The top ten clones comprise more than 7% of the sample. Sequenced material: whole blood, taken in connection with sensitization to the hapten diphenylcyclopropenone (DPC). Source of these receptors: a woman younger than 30 with alopecia areata. Some clones in this sample may be carry-over from other donors' samples.

The sample holds many counts of this clonotype. The chain is built from TRBV7-2 and TRBJ2-7; 7 nucleotides align to TRBD1. The CDR3 is 14 residues long. V was clipped by 5 bases and J by 2 bases; unmatched bases: 6. Germline V gene lookup returns CDR1 SGHTA and CDR2 FQGNSA. The CDR3 loop reads CASSHAQGAYEQYF. CDR3 nucleotide sequence: TGTGCCAGCAGCCATGCCCAGGGGGCCTACGAGCAGTACTTC.

DNA for the CDR3: TGTGCCAGCAGTTACGTCCGCAGCTACAATGAGCAGTTCTTC. This codes for CASSYVRSYNEQFF. This sequence joins TRBV6-2 or TRBV6-3 and TRBJ2-1; no clear D. Per the germline V gene, CDR1 is MNHEY and CDR2 is SVGEGT. V lost 2 bases to trimming and J lost 3 bases, with 8 bases between them. The CDR3 is 14 residues long.

Ten or more counts support this clonotype. This chain uses TRBV27 with TRBJ1-5, with unresolved D. The CDR3 totals 15 residues. Trimming removed 6 bases from V and 4 bases from J, with 16 bases in between. Germline assignment: CDR1 MNHEY and CDR2 SMNVEV (reference sequence). CDR3 residues: CASSPHRQPNQPQHF. DNA of the CDR3: TGTGCCAGCAGCCCCCATCGACAACCGAATCAGCCCCAGCATTTT.

This clonotype appeared a few times. This chain links TRBV21-1 with TRBJ1-1. TRBV21-1 has pseudogene status. The CDR3 is made up of 13 amino acids. The CDR3 reads CASSTKLDTEAFF. The DNA of the CDR3 is TGTGCCAGCAGCACAAAGTTGGACACTGAAGCTTTCTTT.

Ten or more counts support this clonotype. The rearrangement joins TRBV6-1 to TRBJ2-7, with 11 bases identical to TRBD2. V lost 2 bases, J lost 5 bases, and 8 bases stayed unmatched. There are 16 residues in the CDR3. Germline V lookup: CDR1 MNHNS, CDR2 SASEGT. The CDR3 nucleotides read TGTGCCAGCAGTGAACCCCTGACTAGCGGGGAGGACGAGCAGTACTTC. It codes for CASSEPLTSGEDEQYF.

V and J are TRBV7-9 and TRBJ1-5, with TRBD1 matching 9 bases. Unmatched junction bases numbered 9, after V lost 1 base and J lost 2 bases. Looked up from germline, CDR1 is SEHNR and CDR2 is FQNEAQ (reference sequence). This CDR3 comprises 18 residues. In DNA, the CDR3 is TGTGCCAGCAGCTTAGATGGGACAGGGCTTTCGGGCAATCAGCCCCAGCATTTT. The encoded protein is CASSLDGTGLSGNQPQHF.

This clonotype showed up just a few times. The chain is built from TRBV20-1 and TRBJ2-3; 7 bases match TRBD1. This CDR3 is built from 14 residues. V was clipped by 0 bases and J by 4 bases; unmatched bases: 4. Germline loops: CDR1 DFQATT, CDR2 SNEGSKA (reference sequence). The CDR3 nucleotides read TGCAGTGCTAGAGATGGACAGGAGCCAGATACGCAGTATTTT. Its protein is CSARDGQEPDTQYF.